The next 28 T cell receptor beta chains were all read from a single sample in a study of early T cells in non-severe SARS-CoV-2 infection. TCRdb called the 5' RACE reads again in MiXCR, with one record for every CDR3 protein. This table has tens of thousands of distinct CDR3 sequences, 4.5% to 5% appearing once. Sequenced material: whole blood. The source is an adult who was a healthcare worker with PCR-confirmed SARS-CoV-2 infection or an uninfected control (not recorded which).

There are many counts of this clonotype. The rearrangement joins TRBV28 to TRBJ2-2; D perhaps matches TRBD1 (6 bases). CDR3 length: 18 amino acids. The germline gives CDR1 MDHEN, CDR2 SYDVKM. V lost 5 bases and J lost 1, with 20 bases in between. CDR3 nucleotides: TGTGCCAGCAGTCCAACCTATGCCCCAGGGGTGAACACCGGGGAGCTGTTTTTT. Encoded protein: CASSPTYAPGVNTGELFF.

This clonotype was recorded a few times. The rearrangement links TRBV6-5 to TRBJ2-2, with D possibly matching TRBD2 (5 bases). The CDR3 sequence is 17 residues long. V shed 4 bases and J shed 2 bases, with 17 bases lying between them. Germline lookup yields CDR1 MNHEY and CDR2 SVGAGI. The DNA of the CDR3 is TGTGCCAGCAGTTTTCTCGGGAATTCCAGCAACACCGGGGAGCTGTTTTTT. Translation: CASSFLGNSSNTGELFF.

The chain joins TRBV20-1 to TRBJ2-5; D gene uncertain. V was cut by 5 bases and J by 4 bases, with 14 bases left in between. There are 13 residues in the CDR3. Germline assignment: CDR1 DFQATT and CDR2 SNEGSKA (reference sequence). CDR3 sequence: CSAQSVIGETQYF. The CDR3 bases are TGCAGTGCTCAATCCGTTATAGGAGAGACCCAGTACTTC.

Notes on this clonotype: Just one base apart from a much larger clone, this may be a read error. This chain uses TRBV7-2 with TRBJ2-3; 10 bases fit TRBD2. This CDR3 contains 15 residues. CDR1 and CDR2 from the germline V gene are SGHTA and FQGNSA. CDR3 coding DNA: TGTGCCAACAGCTTAGGAGCGGGGGGGATAAATACGCAGTATTTT. This sequence encodes CANSLGAGGINTQYF.

This clonotype occurred a few times. The genes are TRBV6-5 and TRBJ2-4; D possibly corresponds to TRBD2 (5 bases). This CDR3 has 13 amino acids. CDR1 is MNHEY, CDR2 SVGAGI, per germline. Trimming removed 6 bases from V and 8 bases from J, with 14 bases in between. CDR3 DNA sequence: TGTGCCAGCAGCCCCGATCCCGGGGACATTCAGTACTTC. Translation: CASSPDPGDIQYF.

This clonotype has ten or more counts. This chain uses TRBV5-4 with TRBJ2-3, with a possible D match to TRBD2 (6 bases). Trimming took 0 bases from V and 6 from J, leaving 17 bases between them. This CDR3 region has 16 residues. Germline V gives CDR1 SGHNT, CDR2 YYREEE (reference sequence). This CDR3 reads CASSLARRGGEDTQYF. The CDR3 region has the DNA TGTGCCAGCAGCTTGGCCCGGAGGGGAGGTGAGGATACGCAGTATTTT.

This sequence joins TRBV7-6 and TRBJ2-3; perhaps TRBD2 as D (6 bases). The CDR3 runs 15 residues. Germline CDR1 SGHVS, CDR2 FNYEAQ. V dropped 5 bases and J dropped 9 bases, with 21 bases sitting between them. The CDR3 DNA reads as TGTGCCAGCAGCATACTTCCGGAGGAGGGGAAGACGCAGTATTTT. It encodes CASSILPEEGKTQYF.

The J gene is TRBJ2-7, the V gene TRBV7-2, with 8 bases aligning to TRBD1. The length of the CDR3 is 15 residues. Germline V gives CDR1 SGHTA, CDR2 FQGNSA. The ends lost 2 bases at V and 2 bases at J; junction bases unmatched: 5. The CDR3 sequence is CASSLQGQVTYEQYF. The CDR3 coding sequence is TGTGCCAGCAGCTTACAGGGACAGGTAACCTACGAGCAGTACTTC.

This clonotype was observed at least ten times. The chain recombines TRBV20-1 with TRBJ1-5; a possible D gene is TRBD1 (5 bases). The CDR3 sequence is 15 residues long. V was pared by 6 bases and J by 1 base, with 16 bases between. CDR1 and CDR2 from the germline V gene are DFQATT and SNEGSKA (reference sequence). The CDR3 reads CSAKEGVGSNQPQHF. The CDR3 nucleotides read TGCAGTGCGAAAGAAGGGGTCGGAAGCAATCAGCCCCAGCATTTT.

This clonotype has at least ten counts. The chain uses TRBV4-3 and TRBJ1-2; D call uncertain. V lost 4 bases, J lost 0 bases, and 9 bases lay in between. The germline gives CDR1 LGHNA, CDR2 YSLEER. This CDR3 contains 14 residues. The CDR3 DNA follows: TGCGCCAGCAGCCCCGAGGTCTCTAACTATGGCTACACCTTC. This translates into CASSPEVSNYGYTF.

This clonotype was counted at least ten times. The rearrangement uses TRBV7-9 and TRBJ2-1; D is ambiguous. This CDR3 contains 11 residues. Germline V gene sequence: CDR1 SEHNR, CDR2 FQNEAQ (reference sequence). The germline V and J ends were trimmed by 0 bases and 10 bases, with 4 bases remaining between them. DNA of the CDR3: TGTGCCAGCAGCTTAGCCTGGGAGCAGTTCTTC. This codes for CASSLAWEQFF.

For this clonotype: This may come from a read error, since a much larger clone is one base off. V and J are TRBV7-2 and TRBJ1-2, with 8 bases matching TRBD1. The CDR3 length is 13 residues. After removal of 4 bases from V and 9 bases from J, the junction contained 7 bases not matched to a gene. Germline V gene sequence: CDR1 SGHTA, CDR2 FQGNSA. CDR3 sequence: CASSSQGASSYTF. The CDR3 bases are TGTGCCAGCAGCTCCCAGGGGGCTAGCAGCTACACCTTC. The whole variable domain, filled in from reference TRBV7-2 and TRBJ1-2, reads GAGVSQSPSNKVTEKGKDVELRCDPISGHTALYWYRQSLGQGLEFLIYFQGNSAPDKSGLPSDRFSAERTGGSVSTLTIQRTQQEDSAVYLCASSSQGASSYTFGSGTRLTVV.

In its sample, this clonotype was seen many times. The chain employs TRBV4-3 and TRBJ2-5, with D perhaps TRBD2 (6 bases). The CDR3 spans 14 residues. Germline CDR1 reads LGHNA; CDR2 reads YSLEER. The V and J ends lost 1 base and 3 bases respectively, with 9 bases between them. The CDR3 nucleotides read TGCGCCAGCAGCCAAGGTCCGGGAGAAGAGACCCAGTACTTC. Translated, it gives CASSQGPGEETQYF.

The chain combines TRBV9 with TRBJ2-2; 8 positions agree with TRBD1. V lost 0 bases, J lost 5 bases, and 6 bases stayed unmatched. Germline-derived CDR1 and CDR2 are SGDLS and YYNGEE. The CDR3 runs 16 residues. This chain's CDR3 is CASSVASGGITGELFF. The DNA for the CDR3 is TGTGCCAGCAGCGTAGCCTCAGGGGGCATAACCGGGGAGCTGTTTTTT.

This clonotype counts as medium-sized. The chain combines TRBV5-8 with TRBJ2-3; 14 nucleotides align to TRBD2. The CDR3 loop spans 15 amino acids. Germline V gene lookup returns CDR1 SGHTS and CDR2 YDEGEE. V trimming: 3 bases; J trimming: 4 bases; junction bases outside the gene matches: 1. CDR3 sequence (DNA): TGTGCCAGCAGCTGGGGACTAGCGGGGGCAGATACGCAGTATTTT. This encodes CASSWGLAGADTQYF.

This clonotype has ten or more counts. This chain links TRBV28 with TRBJ2-7, with TRBD2 matching 7 bases. V gave up 9 bases and J gave up 5 bases; unmatched junction bases: 13. CDR1 and CDR2 (germline): MDHEN, SYDVKM. The CDR3 has 14 amino acids. As DNA, the CDR3 is TGTGCCAGTGGCCCCGGGGGGTGGGTAAACGAGCAGTACTTC. It specifies CASGPGGWVNEQYF.

This clonotype is labeled as medium-sized. J is TRBJ2-3 and V is TRBV5-4; TRBD2 might be the D (6 bases). The germline V and J ends were trimmed by 2 bases and 3 bases, with 10 bases remaining between them. This CDR3 has 14 amino acids. Germline V gene data show CDR1 as SGHNT and CDR2 as YYREEE (reference sequence). CDR3 in DNA: TGTGCCAGCAGCTTTGGGCGGGGTACAGATACGCAGTATTTT. This codes for CASSFGRGTDTQYF.

This clonotype showed up many times. V is TRBV19 and J is TRBJ2-1; 7 bases agree with TRBD1. CDR1 is LNHDA and CDR2 is SQIVND in the germline V gene (reference sequence). The CDR3 runs to 15 residues. V trimming: 2 bases; J trimming: 8 bases; junction bases outside the gene matches: 9. In DNA form, the CDR3 reads TGTGCCAGTAGTATAAAGGGGGCGCGCGGTTATGAGCAGTTCTTC. The encoded protein is CASSIKGARGYEQFF.

Ten or more counts support this clonotype. The chain has TRBV12-3 or TRBV12-4 and TRBJ2-7; 7 positions match TRBD1. The CDR3 runs to 16 residues. V shed 6 bases and J 3 bases; nucleotides not matched to a gene: 14. The CDR3 protein is CASSQGDRAEGYEQYF. The CDR3 region has the DNA TGTGCCAGCAGCCAGGGCGACAGGGCCGAGGGCTACGAGCAGTACTTC.

This sequence joins TRBV11-3 and TRBJ2-3, with D possibly matching TRBD2 (5 bases). The CDR3 has 15 residues. Germline V gene sequence: CDR1 SGHNT, CDR2 YENEEA. V was clipped by 4 bases and J by 2 bases, with 13 bases between them. The CDR3 reads CASSSGLAHTDTQYF. CDR3 DNA: TGTGCCAGCAGCTCCGGACTTGCCCACACAGATACGCAGTATTTT.

The gene calls are TRBV7-2 and TRBJ2-3; unclear D gene. The CDR3 loop spans 16 amino acids. V was cut by 3 bases and J by 4 bases, with 17 bases left in between. Germline loops: CDR1 SGHTA, CDR2 FQGNSA. The CDR3 is CASSFRALGHPDTQYF. CDR3 coding DNA: TGTGCCAGCAGCTTTAGGGCTCTGGGCCACCCAGATACGCAGTATTTT.

This clonotype was observed many times. This chain uses TRBV12-3 or TRBV12-4 with TRBJ1-2; tentative D call: TRBD1 (6 bases). V lost 6 bases, J lost 2 bases, and 13 bases lay in between. The CDR3 loop spans 14 amino acids. CDR3 sequence reads: CASRFGQQNYGYTF. The CDR3 DNA follows: TGTGCCAGCAGGTTTGGACAGCAGAACTATGGCTACACCTTC.

In its sample, this clonotype is medium-sized. The chain links TRBV29-1 to TRBJ2-5, with 8 bases fitting TRBD2. Germline V gene lookup returns CDR1 SQVTM and CDR2 ANQGSEA. V dropped 2 bases and J dropped 2; count of bases not matched to a gene: 4. This CDR3 spans 14 amino acids. The CDR3 protein is CSVERLAGQETQYF. In DNA, the CDR3 is TGCAGCGTTGAACGGTTAGCGGGGCAAGAGACCCAGTACTTC.

This clonotype came up many times. V and J are TRBV7-9 and TRBJ2-3, with 9 nucleotides matching TRBD1. The germline V gene has CDR1 SEHNR and CDR2 FQNEAQ (reference sequence). The CDR3 covers 13 residues. V lost 9 bases and J lost 6; bases outside the gene matches: 7. The CDR3 spells CASRQGVSDTQYF. CDR3 DNA: TGTGCCAGTAGACAGGGGGTGTCGGATACGCAGTATTTT.

This chain uses TRBV29-1 with TRBJ2-7; 7 positions match TRBD1. V shed 6 bases and J 3 bases; nucleotides not matched to a gene: 5. CDR1 and CDR2 from the germline V gene are SQVTM and ANQGSEA. The CDR3 has 12 amino acids. In DNA, the CDR3 is TGCAGCGTCGCCACAGGGGACTACGAGCAGTACTTC. This translates into CSVATGDYEQYF.

The genes are TRBV28 and TRBJ1-6; 11 nucleotides match TRBD1. This CDR3 comprises 13 residues. V lost 6 bases and J lost 10; bases outside the gene matches: 2. The germline V gene encodes CDR1 MDHEN and CDR2 SYDVKM. The chain's CDR3 is CASSWTGGSPLHF. The CDR3 DNA reads TGTGCCAGCAGCTGGACAGGGGGCTCACCCCTCCACTTT.

Judged by abundance, this clonotype is medium-sized. The CDR3: CASRERGNANEQFF. In DNA, the CDR3 is TGTGCCAGCAGGGAGAGAGGGAATGCGAATGAGCAGTTCTTC. The rearrangement uses TRBV7-3 and TRBJ2-1; maybe TRBD2 (5 bases). The CDR3 totals 14 residues. Trimming left V 6 bases short and J 7 bases short, with 16 bases between. The germline CDR1 and CDR2 sequences are SGHTA and FQGTGA.

At least ten counts were recorded for this clonotype. This sequence joins TRBV19 and TRBJ2-3; 7 nucleotides line up with TRBD2. The CDR3 extends over 16 amino acids. CDR1 LNHDA and CDR2 SQIVND come from the germline V gene (reference sequence). V lost 6 bases and J lost 2; bases outside the gene matches: 11. CDR3 residues: CASSPTRSGATDTQYF. Here the CDR3 DNA reads TGTGCCAGTAGCCCCACCAGAAGCGGGGCCACAGATACGCAGTATTTT.